This T cell receptor beta chain was obtained from a study of control samples from healthy donors and cancer patients. This clone was detected once. Germline CDR1 is SEHNR and CDR2 is FQNEAQ (reference sequence). J lost 6 bases, V lost 1 base, and 5 bases had no gene match. The CDR3 loop spans 15 amino acids. This table comes from immunoSEQ multiplex PCR, and its TCRdb copy is limited to in-frame clones, with some not included. Of fewer than 95,000 clones in the sample, around 87% are singletons; the top ten hold roughly 1.2%. This clonotype was obtained from a woman aged 50 to 60 in good health. The chain employs TRBV7-9 and TRBJ1-4; 7 bases match TRBD1. The sample comprised blood. CDR3 in amino acids: CASSLGQGRDEKLFF. CDR3 nucleotides: TGTGCCAGCAGCTTAGGACAGGGCCGGGATGAAAAACTGTTTTTT.